The entry that follows covers one T cell receptor (beta chain) sequence. This sample stems from a study of blood T cell repertoires in COVID-19. Study overall: Sample material is recorded as cDNA or gDNA derived from T cells, B-cell-depleted T cells, or PBMCs.

Profiling relied on immunoSEQ multiplex PCR, and the TCRdb table lists in-frame clones only, not all of them. The sample has 150,000 to 180,000 clones, about 89% seen once. V gave up 4 bases and J gave up 2 bases, with 11 bases separating them. Per germline, CDR1 MDHEN and CDR2 SYDVKM. CDR3 length: 14 residues. The specimen sequenced was peripheral blood. This rearrangement joins TRBV28 to TRBJ1-2; a weak D match, TRBD1 (6 bases). This sequence originates from a man aged 50 to 60 with acute or convalescent COVID-19. The chain's CDR3 is CASSSTGINYGYTF. CDR3 coding DNA: TGTGCCAGCAGTTCTACAGGGATAAACTATGGCTACACCTTC.